This T cell receptor beta chain was captured in a study of blood T cells in healthy people across ages. Note on this clonotype: Its antigen is still unknown.

A second PCR of roughly 7 to 11 cycles used a sample-barcoded 5' primer and a J-beta primer mix. TCRdb re-called the 5' RACE reads through MiXCR, storing one row per CDR3 protein. The table shows over 500,000 distinct CDR3 sequences, with roughly a quarter occurring only once. Broader study findings: Whereas aged donors had fewer naive CD4+ cells, long-lived donors had more of them and higher diversity.

Germline loops: CDR1 SEHNR, CDR2 FQNEAQ (reference sequence). The CDR3 is 15 residues long. V trimming: 5 bases; J trimming: 7 bases; junction bases outside the gene matches: 10. The same specimen was also included in a second study, on T cells of mothers and their children.

V is TRBV7-9 and J is TRBJ2-1, with TRBD1 matching 8 bases. The sample taken for sequencing was blood. The source of this sequence is a boy aged 2 to 9 in good health. CDR3 nucleotides: TGTGCCAGCAGCCCTCAGGGGGCGAGTGGGAATGAGCAGTTCTTC. This gives the protein CASSPQGASGNEQFF. Combining the CDR3 with reference TRBV7-9 and TRBJ2-1 gives the whole variable domain DTGVSQNPRHKITKRGQNVTFRCDPISEHNRLYWYRQTLGQGPEFLTYFQNEAQLEKSRLLSDRFSAERPKGSFSTLEIQRTEQGDSAMYLCASSPQGASGNEQFFGPGTRLTVL.